A single sample gave rise to the 32 T cell receptor beta chains below, sequenced in a study of T cells in Graves' hyperthyroidism and ophthalmopathy. RNA transcripts were the template for amplifying TCR beta CDR3 regions. An initial round of RT-PCR targeting the TCR CDR3 relied on the HTBI primer set. TCRdb re-analysed the multiplex PCR reads in MiXCR, keeping a single row per CDR3 protein. Found here are approximately 700,000 distinct CDR3 sequences, about 45% of them singletons; the top ten hold 7% to 7.5%. Sequenced sample: peripheral blood or thyroid tissue (not recorded which). Every receptor here comes from an adult man with Graves' disease, either hyperthyroidism or ophthalmopathy (not recorded which).

The table lists this clonotype with a few counts. The CDR3 DNA sequence: TGCAGTGCGGGACTAGCGGATACAGATACGCAGTATTTT. The encoded protein is CSAGLADTDTQYF. The genes are TRBV20-1 and TRBJ2-3, with 11 bases lining up with TRBD2. The CDR3 has 13 residues. Germline V CDR1 and CDR2: DFQATT, SNEGSKA (reference sequence). The ends lost 6 bases at V and 3 bases at J; junction bases unmatched: 2.

This clonotype was observed many times. The V and J genes are TRBV10-3 and TRBJ1-2, with 7 bases that match TRBD1. The CDR3 totals 15 residues. Per germline, CDR1 ENHRY and CDR2 SYGVKD. Trimming at V came to 4 bases and at J to 4 bases, leaving 9 bases not matched to a gene. The CDR3 coding sequence is TGTGCCATCAGTGTTGACAGGGCGACCAGCTATGGCTACACCTTC. Encoded protein: CAISVDRATSYGYTF.

This chain joins TRBV2 and TRBJ1-5, with 9 bases fitting TRBD1. The CDR3 is made up of 17 amino acids. Unmatched junction bases numbered 7, after V lost 4 bases and J lost 0 bases. Germline CDR1 reads SNHLY; CDR2 reads FYNNEI. The CDR3 DNA follows: TGTGCCAGCAGTGCCCGCGGGACAGGGATTAGCAATCAGCCCCAGCATTTT. Translation gives CASSARGTGISNQPQHF.

The chain joins TRBV19 to TRBJ2-2, with 9 bases that match TRBD1. The CDR3 consists of 15 residues. Germline trimming cut 6 bases from V and 6 bases from J; bases unmatched to any gene: 8. The germline V gene encodes CDR1 LNHDA and CDR2 SQIVND (reference sequence). CDR3 coding DNA: TGTGCCAGTAGGCCCGGGACAGGGTGGTCCGGGGAGCTGTTTTTT. Protein: CASRPGTGWSGELFF.

The chain is built from TRBV10-3 and TRBJ2-6; possible D gene TRBD1, 5 bases. The CDR3 is made up of 16 amino acids. The V end was cut by 2 bases, the J end by 2 bases, with 10 bases between. CDR1 and CDR2 from the germline V gene are ENHRY and SYGVKD. CDR3 DNA: TGTGCCATCAGTGAGGGTAGGGGCGCTGGGGCCAACGTCCTGACTTTC. Amino acids: CAISEGRGAGANVLTF.

The chain has TRBV7-6 and TRBJ1-3; 9 bases line up with TRBD1. V gave up 5 bases and J gave up 4 bases; unmatched junction bases: 15. CDR3 length equals 18 residues. Looked up from germline, CDR1 is SGHVS and CDR2 is FNYEAQ. The CDR3 loop is CASSDPGQGTHGGNTIYF. Here the CDR3 DNA reads TGTGCCAGCAGCGATCCGGGACAGGGTACACATGGAGGAAACACCATATATTTT.

This sequence joins TRBV29-1 and TRBJ1-1; 10 nucleotides agree with TRBD1. The CDR3 contains 11 residues. CDR1 and CDR2 (germline): SQVTM, ANQGSEA. The junction had 3 bases not matched to a gene; V was cut back by 8 bases and J by 6 bases. The CDR3 region is CSTGQGPEAFF. CDR3 DNA: TGCAGCACGGGACAGGGGCCTGAAGCTTTCTTT.

This clonotype was seen a handful of times. The V call is TRBV5-6, the J call TRBJ2-5; D is undetermined. The CDR3 runs 15 residues. Trimming cost V 4 bases and J 1 base, with 14 bases left between them. CDR1 is SGHDT and CDR2 is YYEEEE in the germline V gene. The CDR3 nucleotides are TGTGCCAGCAGCCAGGATCCGGCAGTCCAAGAGACCCAGTACTTC. Its protein is CASSQDPAVQETQYF.

Ten or more counts support this clonotype. This rearrangement joins TRBV9 to TRBJ1-2; TRBD1 is a possible D gene (5 bases). V was pared by 5 bases and J by 0 bases, with 14 bases between. CDR1 and CDR2 (germline): SGDLS, YYNGEE. The CDR3 consists of 15 residues. The CDR3 nucleotides read TGTGCCAGCAGTTACAGACAGTCCTCTAACTATGGCTACACCTTC. Its protein is CASSYRQSSNYGYTF.

The sample holds many counts of this clonotype. The gene calls are TRBV29-1 and TRBJ1-4; D is uncertain. Trimming took off 4 bases at V and 2 bases at J, with 2 bases between the two ends. The germline CDR1 and CDR2 sequences are SQVTM and ANQGSEA. The CDR3 loop spans 11 amino acids. The CDR3 bases are TGCAGCGTTGGTACTAATGAAAAACTGTTTTTT. Its translation: CSVGTNEKLFF.

The sample holds many counts of this clonotype. The chain couples TRBV6-5 to TRBJ2-7, with D hard to call. Per germline, CDR1 MNHEY and CDR2 SVGAGI. V gave up 0 bases and J gave up 5 bases, with 8 bases separating them. This CDR3 has 13 residues. The CDR3 is CASSYSQGNEQYF. The CDR3 coding sequence is TGTGCCAGCAGTTACTCGCAAGGGAACGAGCAGTACTTC.

Regarding this clonotype: The CDR3 does not end in the conserved phenylalanine or tryptophan, so this is likely a read error. The rearrangement uses TRBV29-1 and TRBJ1-1; 7 bases fit TRBD1. The CDR3 spans 13 residues. Germline assignment: CDR1 SQVTM and CDR2 ANQGSEA. The ends lost 8 bases at V and 1 base at J; junction bases unmatched: 7. For the CDR3, the DNA is TGCAGCCTAGGGGGCAGCGGGAACACTGAAGCTTTCTCT. As protein: CSLGGSGNTEAFS.

This clonotype has ten or more counts. The rearrangement joins TRBV29-1 to TRBJ2-5; the match to TRBD1 covers 9 bases. CDR3 length: 13 amino acids. CDR1 is SQVTM, CDR2 ANQGSEA, per germline. The V gene end was trimmed by 3 bases and the J gene end by 6 bases; junction bases not matched to a gene: 5. CDR3 residues: CSVEGQGLKTQYF. The CDR3 region has the DNA TGCAGCGTTGAGGGACAGGGCCTTAAGACCCAGTACTTC.

The chain joins TRBV12-3 or TRBV12-4 to TRBJ2-7; D may be TRBD2 (7 bases). Trimming cost V 1 base and J 12 bases, with 19 bases left between them. The CDR3 totals 14 residues. CDR3 nucleotides: TGTGCCAGCAGTTTAGTTTCGGGGGGCCGAGAAGTGTACTTC. Translation gives CASSLVSGGREVYF.

Here the CDR3 reads CASSLQGVLSYGYTF. In DNA form, the CDR3 reads TGTGCCAGCAGTCTCCAAGGGGTTTTGAGCTATGGCTACACCTTC. This rearrangement joins TRBV9 to TRBJ1-2, with a tentative D call TRBD1 (5 bases). Deletions cut 5 bases from V and 4 bases from J, with 18 bases between. CDR3 length: 15 residues. Germline V gene data show CDR1 as SGDLS and CDR2 as YYNGEE.

This clonotype was observed a few times. The V gene is TRBV5-1, the J gene TRBJ1-1; the D is unclear. The length of the CDR3 is 14 residues. Trimming removed 2 bases at V and 4 bases at J, with 12 bases between. Germline V gene sequence: CDR1 SGHRS, CDR2 YFSETQ. The CDR3 protein is CASSLMGAGTEAFF. For the CDR3, the DNA is TGCGCCAGCAGCTTAATGGGTGCAGGCACTGAAGCTTTCTTT.

This clonotype was seen repeatedly, ten times or more. The rearrangement uses TRBV29-1 and TRBJ2-7, with 8 bases fitting TRBD2. The germline gives CDR1 SQVTM, CDR2 ANQGSEA. CDR3 length: 14 residues. The ends lost 4 bases at V and 5 bases at J; junction bases unmatched: 10. This CDR3 reads CSVGGKKRENEQYF. In nucleotides, the CDR3 is TGCAGCGTTGGGGGCAAAAAGCGGGAGAACGAGCAGTACTTC.

The chain carries TRBV7-9 and TRBJ1-2, with 8 bases that match TRBD1. The germline V gene has CDR1 SEHNR and CDR2 FQNEAQ (reference sequence). V was clipped by 5 bases and J by 5 bases; unmatched bases: 7. The CDR3 is 14 amino acids. CDR3 bases: TGTGCCAGCAGCCCGGACAGGGCTATATATGGCTACACCTTC. Its translation is CASSPDRAIYGYTF.

In this sample, this clonotype turned up once. Just one base apart from a much larger clone, this may be a read error. As the CDR3 is not closed by the conserved phenylalanine or tryptophan, this likely results from a read error. The genes are TRBV11-1 and TRBJ2-7; perhaps TRBD1 as D (5 bases). The CDR3 spans 12 residues. V was shortened by 4 bases and J by 9 bases, with 13 bases between the two germline ends. Germline CDR1 is SGHAT and CDR2 is FQDESV (reference sequence). The CDR3 protein is CASSSYRTRQYL. The CDR3 DNA reads TGTGCCAGCAGCTCCTACCGGACAAGGCAGTACTTG.

V gene TRBV12-3 or TRBV12-4 combines with J gene TRBJ1-5; maybe TRBD1 (5 bases). Trimming took 10 bases from V and 0 from J, leaving 13 bases between them. This CDR3 region has 14 residues. CDR3 loop: CANRSTDSNQPQHF. CDR3 DNA: TGTGCCAACAGATCGACAGATAGCAATCAGCCCCAGCATTTT.

V and J are TRBV5-6 and TRBJ2-5; D is unresolved. V lost 0 bases, J lost 1 base, and 7 bases lay in between. This CDR3 has 14 amino acids. Germline loops: CDR1 SGHDT, CDR2 YYEEEE. The CDR3 is CASSLAPSQETQYF. The CDR3 bases are TGTGCCAGCAGCTTGGCCCCCAGCCAAGAGACCCAGTACTTC.

Of note for this clonotype: A much larger clone lies a single base off, so this may be a read error. The rearrangement uses TRBV24-1 and TRBJ2-2; perhaps TRBD1 as D (6 bases). The CDR3 loop spans 15 amino acids. Germline-derived CDR1 and CDR2 are KGHDR and SFDVKD. This CDR3 reads CAASGLGQLTGELFF. The CDR3 DNA reads as TGTGCCGCCAGTGGCCTAGGACAGCTCACCGGGGAGCTGTTTTTT.

The CDR3 spells CASYRAGSPLHF. Here the CDR3 DNA reads TGTGCCAGTTACCGGGCAGGTTCACCCCTCCACTTT. The rearrangement uses TRBV2 and TRBJ1-6; D remains unclear. Germline CDR1 is SNHLY and CDR2 is FYNNEI. The CDR3 loop spans 12 amino acids. V was shortened by 9 bases and J by 9 bases, with 12 bases between the two germline ends.

This clonotype was seen at least ten times. The chain has TRBV7-6 and TRBJ1-2; TRBD1 is a possible D gene (6 bases). The V end was cut by 8 bases, the J end by 3 bases, with 13 bases between. Germline V gives CDR1 SGHVS, CDR2 FNYEAQ. The CDR3 totals 13 residues. The CDR3 region is CASGHRQDYGYTF. The CDR3 DNA is TGTGCCAGCGGTCACCGACAGGACTATGGCTACACCTTC.

The chain links TRBV10-2 to TRBJ2-7, with a tentative D call TRBD1 (5 bases). CDR1 is WSHSY, CDR2 SAAADI, per germline. The CDR3 is 13 amino acids. V dropped 8 bases and J dropped 0 bases, with 11 bases sitting between them. The CDR3 DNA sequence: TGCGCCAGCTTAGGAGACAGCTCCTACGAGCAGTACTTC. Translation: CASLGDSSYEQYF.

The genes are TRBV20-1 and TRBJ1-6; D call uncertain. The ends were cut back, 6 bases at V and 8 bases at J, with 17 bases in the middle. This CDR3 is built from 14 residues. Looked up from germline, CDR1 is DFQATT and CDR2 is SNEGSKA (reference sequence). CDR3: CSAACRSHDSPLHF. CDR3 nucleotide sequence: TGCAGTGCAGCCTGCAGGAGCCACGATTCACCCCTCCACTTT.

This clonotype was found many times. The genes are TRBV15 and TRBJ2-7, with a tentative D call TRBD1 (6 bases). CDR1 is LNHNV, CDR2 YYDKDF, per germline (reference sequence). The germline V and J ends were trimmed by 5 bases and 0 bases, with 14 bases remaining between them. This CDR3 contains 15 residues. CDR3 region: CATSGTSETSYEQYF. CDR3 DNA: TGTGCCACCAGCGGGACAAGTGAAACCTCCTACGAGCAGTACTTC.

This clonotype was recorded only once. Here the CDR3 omits its conserved ending phenylalanine or tryptophan, so a read error is the likely source. The chain recombines TRBV7-9 with TRBJ1-1, with D uncertain. CDR3 length equals 16 residues. Germline loops: CDR1 SEHNR, CDR2 FQNEAQ (reference sequence). CDR3 residues: CASRLISYLAVTEAFL. CDR3 DNA: TGCGCCAGCAGACTAATCTCGTATCTCGCCGTCACTGAAGCTTTCCTT.

There are a few counts of this clonotype. This CDR3 is CASSLEGLAGLETQYF. In nucleotides, the CDR3 is TGCGCCAGCAGCTTGGAAGGACTAGCGGGATTGGAGACCCAGTACTTC. This chain connects TRBV5-1 to TRBJ2-5; TRBD2 aligns across 12 bases. V shed 0 bases and J 5 bases; nucleotides not matched to a gene: 5. CDR1 and CDR2 from the germline V gene are SGHRS and YFSETQ. The CDR3 has 16 amino acids.

The table lists this clonotype with a count of one. The V gene is TRBV2, the J gene TRBJ2-2; possibly TRBD2 for D (5 bases). Trimming removed 8 bases at V and 7 bases at J, with 11 bases between. The CDR3 is 12 residues long. Germline V gene sequence: CDR1 SNHLY, CDR2 FYNNEI. The CDR3 is CASARRGGELFF. In DNA, the CDR3 is TGTGCCAGCGCGCGTCGGGGCGGGGAGCTGTTTTTT.

This clonotype occurred a few times. The chain uses TRBV10-3 and TRBJ1-1, with D possibly matching TRBD1 (5 bases). Germline values: CDR1 ENHRY, CDR2 SYGVKD. V shed 10 bases and J shed 1 base, with 22 bases lying between them. CDR3 length: 16 amino acids. CDR3 DNA sequence: TGTGCCAGCCGTGACAGTCGCCCGGCGGGGAACACTGAAGCTTTCTTT. Protein product: CASRDSRPAGNTEAFF.

This chain joins TRBV7-9 and TRBJ2-7, with D hard to call. CDR1 and CDR2 (germline): SEHNR, FQNEAQ (reference sequence). Trimming removed 5 bases at V and 5 bases at J, with 7 bases between. The CDR3 consists of 11 residues. The chain's CDR3 is CASSHRDEQYF. The CDR3 DNA sequence: TGTGCCAGCAGCCACCGGGACGAGCAGTACTTC.